This T cell receptor beta chain emerged from a study of blood T cell repertoires in COVID-19. Whole-study context: Sites in the United States, Italy and Spain provided acute and convalescent COVID-19 samples.

As handled by the study authors: Amplification from reference gene primers served as the basis for estimated nucleated cell counts. Some clones are missing from TCRdb's copy, which holds only in-frame ones; the method was immunoSEQ multiplex PCR. That table supplies the V and J calls and clone size; D and trimming were determined from the DNA. The repertoire has about 200,000 clones, around four fifths of them found once; the top ten carry around 25%. In its sample, this clone was seen a few times. The V gene lost 7 bases and the J gene lost 1 base, with 13 bases spanning the gap. Germline CDR1 reads MNHEY; CDR2 reads SVGAGI. This CDR3 has 14 residues.

The sequencing input was peripheral blood. This rearrangement joins TRBV6-5 to TRBJ1-1; D gene uncertain. The TCR comes from a man aged 40-55 years with acute or convalescent COVID-19. Written as DNA, the CDR3 is TGTGCCAGCAACAAGCACCGGGGGAACACTGAAGCTTTCTTT. It encodes CASNKHRGNTEAFF.